This T cell receptor beta chain was retrieved from a study of glioma-infiltrating T cells after dendritic cell vaccination. The wider study: Glioblastoma patients came from Phase I and II dendritic cell vaccination trials. Patients received autologous tumor lysate-pulsed dendritic cell vaccination between about 2003 and 2012.

CDR3 length: 16 residues. V lost 0 bases to trimming and J lost 4 bases, with 13 bases between them. Per germline, CDR1 MNHEY and CDR2 SVGAGI. This clone was picked up a small number of times. Time point defined: after dendritic cell vaccination, including at tumor progression/relapse. Fresh-frozen tumor tissue and more than two years of survival data were available for all. Input was around 2.1 ug genomic DNA, or all available if less. Generated by immunoSEQ multiplex PCR, the TCRdb table keeps only in-frame clones and is missing some. The sample holds about 63,000 clones, roughly 84% seen once. Sample: blood, taken after dendritic cell vaccination. This sequence joins TRBV6-5 and TRBJ2-1; D might be TRBD2 (7 bases). This TCR was sampled from a human donor with glioblastoma. The DNA of the CDR3 is TGTGCCAGCAGTTACTCGGGGGGGCCCGGTTACAATGAGCAGTTCTTC. It codes for CASSYSGGPGYNEQFF.